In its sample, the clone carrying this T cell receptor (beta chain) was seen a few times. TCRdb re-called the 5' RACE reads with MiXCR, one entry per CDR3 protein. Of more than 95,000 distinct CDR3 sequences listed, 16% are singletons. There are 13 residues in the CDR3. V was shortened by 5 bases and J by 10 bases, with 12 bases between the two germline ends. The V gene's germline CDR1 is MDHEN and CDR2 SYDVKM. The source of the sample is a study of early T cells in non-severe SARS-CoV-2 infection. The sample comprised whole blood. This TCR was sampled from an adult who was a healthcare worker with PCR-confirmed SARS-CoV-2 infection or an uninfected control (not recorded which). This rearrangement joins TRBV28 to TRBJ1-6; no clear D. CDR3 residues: CASSPSLESPLHF. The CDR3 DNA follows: TGTGCCAGCAGTCCCTCCCTGGAGTCACCCCTCCACTTT.